This record covers a single T cell receptor (beta chain). This entry belongs to a study of cytomegalovirus exposure and HLA in healthy donors. With 60 Vbeta and 13 Jbeta primers, the PCR was carried out. Produced via immunoSEQ multiplex PCR; TCRdb's table is partial and in-frame only. The sample consists of 150,000 to 160,000 clones, 80% of them appearing once. This CDR3 region has 12 residues. From germline, CDR1 is SQVTM and CDR2 ANQGSEA. V was cut by 8 bases and J by 2 bases, with 12 bases left in between. This rearrangement joins TRBV29-1 to TRBJ1-1, with D possibly TRBD1 on 5 matching bases. Sequencing input: PBMCs. The receptor's source is a young man in good health and CMV-seropositive. The CDR3 is CSLSRVNTEAFF. CDR3 sequence (DNA): TGCAGCCTCTCCAGGGTTAACACTGAAGCTTTCTTT.